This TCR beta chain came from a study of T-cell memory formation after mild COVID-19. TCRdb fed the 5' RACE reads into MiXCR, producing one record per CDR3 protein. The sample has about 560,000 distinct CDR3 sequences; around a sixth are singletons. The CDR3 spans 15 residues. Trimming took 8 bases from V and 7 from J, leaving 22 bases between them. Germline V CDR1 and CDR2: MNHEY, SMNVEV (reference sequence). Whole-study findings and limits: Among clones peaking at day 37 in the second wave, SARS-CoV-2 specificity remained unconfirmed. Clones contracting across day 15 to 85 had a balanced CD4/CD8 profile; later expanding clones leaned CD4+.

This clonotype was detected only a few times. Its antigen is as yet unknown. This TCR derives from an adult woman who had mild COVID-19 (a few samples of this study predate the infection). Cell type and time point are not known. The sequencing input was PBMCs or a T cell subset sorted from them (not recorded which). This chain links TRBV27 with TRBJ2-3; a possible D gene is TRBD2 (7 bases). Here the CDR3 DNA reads TGTGCCAGCCTCCCCATCTCCAGGGGAGGGAATACGCAGTATTTT. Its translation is CASLPISRGGNTQYF.